The 12 T cell receptor beta chains below all came from one sample that was sequenced in a study of blood T cell repertoires in COVID-19 (TCRdb year 2020). The library was generated by the immunoSEQ multiplex PCR assay. In TCRdb, the immuneACCESS table is reduced to in-frame sequences with V and J assigned. These tables do not hold every clone; where another copy was compared, an unresolved V gene accounts for under half, and the others remain unexplained. The table for this sample lists approximately 150,000 clones; roughly nine tenths of them were counted only once. The ten largest clones add up to 5% of the sample. Sequencing used peripheral blood. The receptors come from a human donor in a cohort sampled during active COVID-19.

The chain employs TRBV19 and TRBJ2-5, with D unresolved. This CDR3 is 15 amino acids long. Germline lookup yields CDR1 LNHDA and CDR2 SQIVND (reference sequence). With 5 bases removed from V and 5 bases from J, the gap between germline ends came to 18 bases. The CDR3 sequence: CASSQGIPVGETQYF. The CDR3 region has the DNA TGTGCCAGTAGTCAAGGAATCCCGGTCGGGGAGACCCAGTACTTC.

The gene calls are TRBV4-1 and TRBJ1-1; D uncertain. The germline V gene encodes CDR1 MGHRA and CDR2 YSYEKL. Trimming cost V 4 bases and J 1 base, with 13 bases left between them. This CDR3 region has 15 residues. The CDR3 bases are TGCGCCAGCAGCCCATGGATTGAGGCGAACACTGAAGCTTTCTTT. Translated, it gives CASSPWIEANTEAFF.

The table lists this clone with a few counts. The chain links TRBV30 to TRBJ2-3, with TRBD1 identical over 9 bases. The CDR3 runs to 14 residues. The germline V gene has CDR1 GTSNPN and CDR2 SVGIG (reference sequence). V dropped 2 bases and J dropped 3; count of bases not matched to a gene: 3. In DNA, the CDR3 is TGTGCCTGGAGTTCGGGGACAGGGACAGATACGCAGTATTTT. This translates into CAWSSGTGTDTQYF.

The V call is TRBV5-4, the J call TRBJ2-7; 10 bases are shared with TRBD2. This CDR3 comprises 14 residues. Germline V CDR1 and CDR2: SGHNT, YYREEE (reference sequence). The V segment lost 4 bases and the J segment 2 bases; nucleotides outside the gene matches: 3. Written as DNA, the CDR3 is TGTGCCAGCAGCCCTGGGACTAGCGCCTACGAGCAGTACTTC. Its translation is CASSPGTSAYEQYF.

The gene calls are TRBV9 and TRBJ2-1, with TRBD1 matching over 7 bases. The CDR3 runs to 14 residues. Germline assignment: CDR1 SGDLS and CDR2 YYNGEE. V lost 3 bases to trimming and J lost 7 bases; unmatched junction nucleotides: 7. CDR3 sequence reads: CASSAPTGKNEQFF. CDR3 coding DNA: TGTGCCAGCAGCGCGCCGACAGGGAAAAATGAGCAGTTCTTC.

The rearrangement links TRBV5-1 to TRBJ2-7; tentative D call: TRBD2 (5 bases). In germline, CDR1 is SGHRS, CDR2 YFSETQ. The germline V and J ends were trimmed by 1 base and 3 bases, with 8 bases remaining between them. The CDR3 is made up of 13 amino acids. CDR3 DNA: TGCGCCAGCAGCTTGTACGGGGACTACGAGCAGTACTTC. As protein: CASSLYGDYEQYF.

The count of this clone is one. The chain employs TRBV28 and TRBJ2-7, with 7 bases fitting TRBD1. After removal of 7 bases from V and 2 bases from J, the junction contained 5 bases not matched to a gene. Per germline, CDR1 MDHEN and CDR2 SYDVKM. The CDR3 length is 13 residues. This chain's CDR3 is CASISGQPYEQYF. The CDR3 coding sequence is TGTGCCAGCATCTCGGGACAGCCCTACGAGCAGTACTTC.

The genes are TRBV13 and TRBJ1-5; 8 bases align to TRBD1. V dropped 1 base and J dropped 7; count of bases not matched to a gene: 12. The CDR3 length is 17 residues. The V gene's germline CDR1 is PRHDT and CDR2 FYEKMQ (reference sequence). The CDR3 here is CASSLASGTGKGQPQHF. CDR3 coding DNA: TGTGCCAGCAGCTTAGCTTCCGGGACAGGTAAGGGCCAGCCCCAGCATTTT.

The chain has TRBV30 and TRBJ1-2; 9 bases are a match to TRBD1. The CDR3 extends over 14 amino acids. V gave up 5 bases and J gave up 5 bases; unmatched junction bases: 9. Germline CDR1 reads GTSNPN; CDR2 reads SVGIG (reference sequence). Here the CDR3 DNA reads TGTGCCTGGGAGACAACAGGGGGCGCTTATGGCTACACCTTC. This gives the protein CAWETTGGAYGYTF.

The chain links TRBV5-6 to TRBJ1-2; 7 nucleotides agree with TRBD1. Germline V gene lookup returns CDR1 SGHDT and CDR2 YYEEEE. This CDR3 is 14 amino acids long. The V segment lost 4 bases and the J segment 3 bases; nucleotides outside the gene matches: 6. The CDR3 DNA follows: TGTGCCAGCAGCCCTACAGGGGATGACTATGGCTACACCTTC. This codes for CASSPTGDDYGYTF.

The CDR3 sequence is CASNPLRQVGGYTF. CDR3 coding DNA: TGTGCCAGCAATCCTCTTAGACAGGTGGGCGGCTACACCTTC. The rearrangement links TRBV27 to TRBJ1-2, with a tentative D call TRBD1 (6 bases). Germline loops: CDR1 MNHEY, CDR2 SMNVEV (reference sequence). The ends were cut back, 7 bases at V and 8 bases at J, with 20 bases in the middle. The CDR3 has 14 amino acids.

V and J are TRBV28 and TRBJ2-7; 10 bases fit TRBD1. The junction had 10 bases not matched to a gene; V was cut back by 5 bases and J by 3 bases. CDR1 is MDHEN and CDR2 is SYDVKM in the germline V gene. There are 16 residues in the CDR3. CDR3 amino acids: CASSREGQGRFYEQYF. For the CDR3, the DNA is TGTGCCAGCAGTAGAGAGGGACAGGGGAGATTCTACGAGCAGTACTTC.